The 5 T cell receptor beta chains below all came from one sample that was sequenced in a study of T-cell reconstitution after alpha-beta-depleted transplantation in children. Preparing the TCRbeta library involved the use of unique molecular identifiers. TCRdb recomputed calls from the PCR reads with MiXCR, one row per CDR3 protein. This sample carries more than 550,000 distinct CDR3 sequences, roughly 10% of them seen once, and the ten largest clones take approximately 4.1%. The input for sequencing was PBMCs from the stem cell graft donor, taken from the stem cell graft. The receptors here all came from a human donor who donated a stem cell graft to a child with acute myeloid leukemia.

CDR3 protein: CAWSVGYQETQYF. CDR3 DNA: TGTGCCTGGAGTGTAGGGTACCAAGAGACCCAGTACTTC. The genes are TRBV30 and TRBJ2-5; unclear D gene. The germline gives CDR1 GTSNPN, CDR2 SVGIG (reference sequence). The CDR3 consists of 13 residues. V was cut by 0 bases and J by 0 bases, with 5 bases left in between.

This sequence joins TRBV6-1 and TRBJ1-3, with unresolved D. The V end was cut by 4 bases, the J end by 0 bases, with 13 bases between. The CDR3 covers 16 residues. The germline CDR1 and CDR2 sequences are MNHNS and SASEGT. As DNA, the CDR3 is TGTGCCAGCAGTGCGGCTTCAGACTACTCTGGAAACACCATATATTTT. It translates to CASSAASDYSGNTIYF.

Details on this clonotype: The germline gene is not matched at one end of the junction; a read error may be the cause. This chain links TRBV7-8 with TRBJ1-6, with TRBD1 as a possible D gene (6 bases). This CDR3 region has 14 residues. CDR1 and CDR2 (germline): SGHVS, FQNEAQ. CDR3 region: CANSLGGGIAPLHF. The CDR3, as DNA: TGTGCCAACAGCTTAGGGGGGGGTATTGCACCCCTCCACTTT.

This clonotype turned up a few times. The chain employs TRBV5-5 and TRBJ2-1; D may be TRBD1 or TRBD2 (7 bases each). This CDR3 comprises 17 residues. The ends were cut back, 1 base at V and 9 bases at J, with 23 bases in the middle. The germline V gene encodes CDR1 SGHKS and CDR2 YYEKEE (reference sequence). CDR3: CASSLPREGGGKGEQFF. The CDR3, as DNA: TGTGCCAGCAGCTTGCCGCGAGAGGGAGGGGGCAAGGGTGAGCAGTTCTTC.

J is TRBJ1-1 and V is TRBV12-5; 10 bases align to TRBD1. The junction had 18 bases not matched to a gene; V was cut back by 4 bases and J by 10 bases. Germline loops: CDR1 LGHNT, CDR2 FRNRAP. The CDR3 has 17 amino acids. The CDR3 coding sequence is TGTGCTAGTGGTTCTGCGTCGACAGGGGGCAGCGGCTTCAGAGCTTTCTTT. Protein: CASGSASTGGSGFRAFF.